Listed below are T cell receptor beta chains from one sample, sequenced in a study of Graves' ophthalmopathy and Graves' hyperthyroidism. From the multiplex PCR reads, TCRdb called clonotypes with MiXCR, one entry per CDR3 protein. Seen here are about 740,000 distinct CDR3 sequences, 40% observed once, and the top ten hold roughly 46%. The specimen sequenced was peripheral blood. The receptors here all came from an adult man with Graves' ophthalmopathy. Each CDR3 is given without its conserved first and last residue. The order of the fields is clone size, V gene, D gene, CDR3 protein. The D gene is left open where the match is weak. Size values are once, few and many counts, or a class for expanded clones, and some rows have none.

>few|TRBV7-9|TRBD1
AWSPTGGLKDGYT
>many|TRBV10-2|TRBD1
ASSSDRGQPQH
>NA|TRBV15|TRBD2
ATSRDLPGRTSGAYEQY
>few|TRBV5-6|TRBD1
ASSFSGTGTGYT
>NA|TRBV15|TRBD1
ATSSDGGQGSYEQY
>NA|TRBV29-1|NA
SSEARGVYGYT
>many|TRBV24-1|NA
ASSDTQAQPQH
>NA|TRBV9|TRBD2
ASSVGMAAGAGELF
>NA|TRBV19|TRBD2
ASSGASGEETQY
>few|TRBV25-1|NA
ASRGDAGTNSPLH
>many|TRBV7-9|TRBD1
ASSQRQGRGYT
>many|TRBV12-3/TRBV12-4|NA
ASRPDTGELF
>many|TRBV20-1|NA
SARDQGDYYEQY
>NA|TRBV20-1|TRBD2
SARQGSSGRIEQY
>NA|TRBV7-3|TRBD1
ASRPRTGNYEQY
>many|TRBV7-9|TRBD2
ASSFGGGQETQY
>many|TRBV24-1|NA
ATSDFDKQATGELF
>NA|TRBV29-1|NA
SLGGKDQPQH
>NA|TRBV7-9|NA
ASSPPTRETQY
>few|TRBV20-1|NA
SAREPGPSNQPQH
>few|TRBV7-9|TRBD1
ASSPNGQGYEQY
>NA|TRBV24-1|NA
ATSARPGNQPQH
>few|TRBV11-2|NA
ASSVNTEENTEAF
>NA|TRBV20-1|NA
SATEGGGGPEATQY
>NA|TRBV10-3|TRBD1
ASSATQGDSPLH
>NA|TRBV7-3|TRBD1
ASSLGTVPGANVLT
>NA|TRBV4-3|NA
ASSQHSGGTEAF
>few|TRBV19|TRBD1
ASSLTGVGSNTEAF
>many|TRBV10-1|TRBD2
ASRRAGERETQY
>once|TRBV20-1|TRBD1
SARTGGRKNTEAF
>NA|TRBV29-1|TRBD2
SVGGSGGSYSGANVLT
>many|TRBV15|NA
ATSRDNRASYEQY
>few|TRBV5-4|NA
ASSLGAGASPGRPQY
>NA|TRBV7-9|NA
ASSPSTGRTGELF